The clone carrying this TCR beta chain was seen a single time. The record originates from a study of T cell responses to AZD1222 COVID-19 vaccine. The protocol was immunoSEQ multiplex PCR, while the TCRdb copy is restricted to in-frame clones and leaves out a portion. This table has tens of thousands of clones, around 84% appearing once. This CDR3 spans 16 amino acids. V dropped 1 base and J dropped 0 bases, with 12 bases sitting between them. CDR1 and CDR2 from the germline V gene are SGHDN and FVKESK. The rearrangement links TRBV14 to TRBJ1-1; D remains unclear. The sequence came from an adult in good health. The sequencing used peripheral blood, collected on day 0 of AZD1222 vaccination. CDR3 DNA: TGTGCCAGCAGCCAAGGATTCCCTGCCCTGAACACTGAAGCTTTCTTT. Translation gives CASSQGFPALNTEAFF. The full variable domain, with the rest looked up from reference TRBV14 and TRBJ1-1, is EAGVTQFPSHSVIEKGQTVTLRCDPISGHDNLYWYRRVMGKEIKFLLHFVKESKQDESGMPNNRFLAERTGGTYSTLKVQPAELEDSGVYFCASSQGFPALNTEAFFGQGTRLTVV.